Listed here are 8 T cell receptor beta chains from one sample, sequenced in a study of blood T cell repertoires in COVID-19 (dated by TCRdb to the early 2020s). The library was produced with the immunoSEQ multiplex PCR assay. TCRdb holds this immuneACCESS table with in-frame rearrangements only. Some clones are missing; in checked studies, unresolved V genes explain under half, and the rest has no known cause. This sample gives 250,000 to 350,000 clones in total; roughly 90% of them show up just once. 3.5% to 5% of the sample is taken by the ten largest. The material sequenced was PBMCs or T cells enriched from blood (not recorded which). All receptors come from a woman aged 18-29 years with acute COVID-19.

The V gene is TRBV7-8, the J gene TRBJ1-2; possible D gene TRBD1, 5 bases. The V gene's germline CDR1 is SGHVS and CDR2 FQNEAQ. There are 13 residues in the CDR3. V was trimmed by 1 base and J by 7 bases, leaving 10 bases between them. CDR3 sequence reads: CASSLGGRGGYTF. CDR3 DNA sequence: TGTGCCAGCAGCTTAGGGGGAAGGGGTGGCTACACCTTC.

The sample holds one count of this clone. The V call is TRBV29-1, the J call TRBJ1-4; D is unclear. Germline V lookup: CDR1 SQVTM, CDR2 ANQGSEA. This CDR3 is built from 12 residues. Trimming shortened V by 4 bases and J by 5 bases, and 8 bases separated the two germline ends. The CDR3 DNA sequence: TGCAGCGTTGCATCCCCAAATGAAAAACTGTTTTTT. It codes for CSVASPNEKLFF.

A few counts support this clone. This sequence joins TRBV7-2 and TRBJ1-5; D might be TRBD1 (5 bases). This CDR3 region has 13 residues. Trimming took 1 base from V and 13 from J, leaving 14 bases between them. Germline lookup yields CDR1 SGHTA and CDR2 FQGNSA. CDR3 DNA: TGTGCCAGCAGCTTAGAGCGCTCGGCAGGGCAGCATTTT. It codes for CASSLERSAGQHF.

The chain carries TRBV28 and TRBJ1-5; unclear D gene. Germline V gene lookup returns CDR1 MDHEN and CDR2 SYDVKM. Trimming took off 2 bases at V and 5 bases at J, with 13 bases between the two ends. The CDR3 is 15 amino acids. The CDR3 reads CASSLKGPRDQPQHF. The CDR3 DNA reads TGTGCCAGCAGTTTAAAAGGGCCGAGGGATCAGCCCCAGCATTTT.

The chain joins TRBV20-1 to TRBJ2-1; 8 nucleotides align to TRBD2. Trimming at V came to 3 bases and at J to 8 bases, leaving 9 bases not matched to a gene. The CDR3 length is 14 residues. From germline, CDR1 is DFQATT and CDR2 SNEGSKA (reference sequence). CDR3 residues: CSASSSGRWDEQFF. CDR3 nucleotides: TGCAGTGCTAGTTCCAGCGGGAGATGGGATGAGCAGTTCTTC.

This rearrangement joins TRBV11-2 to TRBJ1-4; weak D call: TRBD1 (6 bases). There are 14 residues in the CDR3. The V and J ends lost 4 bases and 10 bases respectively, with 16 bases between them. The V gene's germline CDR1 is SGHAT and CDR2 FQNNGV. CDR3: CASSSRDIKGKLFF. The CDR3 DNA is TGTGCCAGCAGCTCTCGGGACATTAAAGGAAAACTGTTTTTT.

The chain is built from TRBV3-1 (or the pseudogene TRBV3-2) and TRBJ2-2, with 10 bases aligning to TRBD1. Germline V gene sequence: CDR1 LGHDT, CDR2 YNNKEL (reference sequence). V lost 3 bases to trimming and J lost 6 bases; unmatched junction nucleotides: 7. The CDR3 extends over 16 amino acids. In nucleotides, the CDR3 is TGTGCCAGCAGCCATAACTGGGACAGGGGTCCCGGGGAGCTGTTTTTT. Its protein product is CASSHNWDRGPGELFF.

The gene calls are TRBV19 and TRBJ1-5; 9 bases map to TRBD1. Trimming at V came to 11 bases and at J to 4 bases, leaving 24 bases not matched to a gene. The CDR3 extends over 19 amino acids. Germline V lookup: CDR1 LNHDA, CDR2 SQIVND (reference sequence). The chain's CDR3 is CACESYMYDRGTQNQPQHF. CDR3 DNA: TGTGCCTGCGAATCTTACATGTACGACAGGGGGACCCAAAATCAGCCCCAGCATTTT.